This T cell receptor (beta chain) comes out of a study of tumor-infiltrating lymphocytes in primary liver carcinoma. General study findings and limits: Relative to tumor region pairs, the tumor-adjacent and tumor-blood pairs showed overlap that was lower. All five tumor regions shared only about 8-25% of top clones.

Total RNA (roughly 530 ng) served as template for TCR beta cDNA synthesis primed by a constant-region primer. TCR beta libraries came from three nested multiplex PCR rounds using slightly modified ARM-PCR. Forward primers for TRBV1-TRBV30 and a C-beta reverse primer served the first two PCR rounds, at roughly 10 cycles each. TCRdb independently ran MiXCR on the multiplex PCR reads; one entry per CDR3 protein. The data hold roughly 25,000 distinct CDR3 sequences, with about 73% observed a single time. The CDR3 is 16 amino acids. CDR1 is SGHVS, CDR2 FQNEAQ, per germline. Note on this clonotype: Its target is not known. Relative to the germline gene, one junction end is altered; a read error may explain this.

Bulk tissue was left unsorted, and RNA and DNA were co-extracted from approximately 20-30 mg of it. Samples were taken from five separate regions of every tumor. This receptor was identified in a man between 35 and 55 years old with primary liver carcinoma and hepatitis B virus infection. The V call is TRBV7-8, the J call TRBJ2-2, with D perhaps TRBD2 (5 bases). Sample: liver tumor tissue from sampling region 3. The subset is: tumor region T3, left-lateral pole. The CDR3 nucleotides read TGTGCCAGCAGCTTTGCTGGAGTCTTGAACACCGGGGAACTGTTATTT. Protein sequence: CASSFAGVLNTGELLF.